Below are 10 T cell receptor beta chains sequenced from a single sample in a study of blood T cell repertoires in COVID-19. The repertoire was sequenced with immunoSEQ multiplex PCR; TCRdb's copy has only in-frame clones and lacks some. The sample has under 300,000 clones, roughly 90% seen once. Sequenced input: peripheral blood. Every receptor here comes from a woman aged 25 to 39 with acute or convalescent COVID-19.

V gene TRBV5-1 combines with J gene TRBJ2-7; 11 bases are shared with TRBD1. Germline trimming cut 4 bases from V and 6 bases from J; bases unmatched to any gene: 3. The CDR3 totals 13 residues. In germline, CDR1 is SGHRS, CDR2 YFSETQ. The CDR3 DNA follows: TGCGCCAGCAGCACTGGGACAGGGGGCGAGCAGTACTTC. Amino acid sequence: CASSTGTGGEQYF.

The chain has TRBV7-2 and TRBJ2-5, with D tentatively TRBD2 (5 bases). Trimming removed 6 bases at V and 2 bases at J, with 16 bases between. CDR3 length: 15 amino acids. In germline, CDR1 is SGHTA, CDR2 FQGNSA. CDR3 region: CASRSFGGPQETQYF. CDR3 DNA: TGTGCCAGCAGGTCCTTTGGAGGCCCTCAAGAGACCCAGTACTTC. Combining the CDR3 with reference TRBV7-2 and TRBJ2-5 gives the whole variable domain GAGVSQSPSNKVTEKGKDVELRCDPISGHTALYWYRQSLGQGLEFLIYFQGNSAPDKSGLPSDRFSAERTGGSVSTLTIQRTQQEDSAVYLCASRSFGGPQETQYFGPGTRLLVL.

This clone occurred a few times. This chain connects TRBV2 to TRBJ1-2; D might be TRBD1 (5 bases). The ends were cut back, 11 bases at V and 0 bases at J, with 13 bases in the middle. CDR1 is SNHLY, CDR2 FYNNEI, per germline. This CDR3 has 13 amino acids. CDR3 coding DNA: TGTGCCGGACTACAGGAAGCTAACTATGGCTACACCTTC. Translation: CAGLQEANYGYTF.

A few counts support this clone. V usage is TRBV27 and J usage is TRBJ1-6, with unresolved D. Trimming left V 6 bases short and J 4 bases short, with 13 bases between. The CDR3 has 15 amino acids. Looked up from germline, CDR1 is MNHEY and CDR2 is SMNVEV (reference sequence). This CDR3 is CASSPLAEYNSPLHF. Here the CDR3 DNA reads TGTGCCAGCAGCCCCCTGGCCGAATATAATTCACCCCTCCACTTT.

The chain joins TRBV7-2 to TRBJ2-7; a weak D match, TRBD2 (5 bases). In germline, CDR1 is SGHTA, CDR2 FQGNSA. Between the trimmed V and J ends, which lost 6 bases and 7 bases, there was a span of 16 bases. The CDR3 has 13 amino acids. This chain's CDR3 is CASRADILLEQYF. Here the CDR3 DNA reads TGTGCCAGCAGAGCGGATATACTCTTGGAGCAGTACTTC.

This rearrangement joins TRBV7-2 to TRBJ2-2, with TRBD2 identical over 9 bases. Germline trimming cut 6 bases from V and 3 bases from J; bases unmatched to any gene: 8. CDR1 SGHTA and CDR2 FQGNSA come from the germline V gene. There are 16 residues in the CDR3. The CDR3 DNA sequence: TGTGCCAGCAGTTCACCGGGACTAGCCTACACCGGGGAGCTGTTTTTT. It is translated as CASSSPGLAYTGELFF.

The V and J genes are TRBV10-1 and TRBJ2-5; TRBD2 aligns across 14 bases. This CDR3 is built from 15 residues. V lost 6 bases and J lost 5; bases outside the gene matches: 5. In germline, CDR1 is WNHNN, CDR2 SYGVQD (reference sequence). This chain's CDR3 is CASRGTSGGGETQYF. The CDR3 nucleotides read TGCGCCAGCAGGGGGACTAGCGGGGGAGGGGAGACCCAGTACTTC.

The chain has TRBV3-1 (or the pseudogene TRBV3-2) and TRBJ2-5, with TRBD2 matching 11 bases. V lost 7 bases and J lost 2; bases outside the gene matches: 6. Germline lookup yields CDR1 LGHDT and CDR2 YNNKEL (reference sequence). CDR3 length: 15 amino acids. The CDR3 protein is CASTRTSGRQETQYF. The CDR3 nucleotides are TGTGCCAGCACTCGGACTAGCGGGCGTCAAGAGACCCAGTACTTC.

The chain combines TRBV6-2 or TRBV6-3 with TRBJ2-7, with D tentatively TRBD1 (6 bases). The CDR3 runs 16 residues. Looked up from germline, CDR1 is MNHEY and CDR2 is SVGEGT. Trimming left V 2 bases short and J 2 bases short, with 16 bases between. As DNA, the CDR3 is TGTGCCAGCAGTTACATCTCCAGGGGATTGGCCTACGAGCAGTACTTC. Protein product: CASSYISRGLAYEQYF.

The V call is TRBV11-3, the J call TRBJ2-1; TRBD1 matches 9 bases. Trimming cost V 0 bases and J 4 bases; bases outside gene matches: 1. The CDR3 is made up of 15 amino acids. Germline values: CDR1 SGHNT, CDR2 YENEEA. This CDR3 is CASSLEGTGYNEQFF. The CDR3 nucleotides are TGTGCCAGCAGCTTAGAGGGGACAGGGTACAATGAGCAGTTCTTC.